This T cell receptor beta chain stems from a study of T-cell memory formation after mild COVID-19. The overall study: Largely, the TCR clusters proved donor specific. Study conclusions and caveats: Cross-reactive memory apparently joined, as some responding clones appeared in pre-infection memory. The main location of contracting CD4+ clones was CM and EM, and that of contracting CD8+ clones was EMRA.

Regarding this clonotype: Antigen: not known. This clone may be a read error of a much larger clone one base away.

Constant-segment primers and 5'RACE yielded cDNA libraries for TCR alpha and TCR beta, each carrying sample barcodes and UMIs. TCRdb processed the 5' RACE reads anew with MiXCR; each CDR3 protein has one entry. This table has around 310,000 distinct CDR3 sequences, about a sixth appearing once. The V end lost 8 bases, the J end lost 5 bases, and 13 bases lay between the germline ends. The CDR3 runs 12 residues. Germline assignment: CDR1 SGHRS and CDR2 YFSETQ. This receptor was obtained from a man younger than 35 who had mild COVID-19 (a few samples of this study predate the infection). Cell type and time point are not known. The chain employs TRBV5-1 and TRBJ1-2; a weak D match, TRBD1 (6 bases). The sequenced sample was PBMCs or a T cell subset sorted from them (not recorded which). DNA for the CDR3: TGCGCCAGTACGGGACATGAGTATGGCTACACCTTC. This encodes CASTGHEYGYTF.